This T cell receptor beta chain was profiled in a study of blood T cell repertoires in COVID-19. Overall study: Samples came from the United States, Italy and Spain, spanning acute and convalescent COVID-19. T cells, B-cell-depleted T cells, or PBMCs supplied cDNA or gDNA.

The CDR3 is 14 residues long. Germline CDR1 reads SGHNT; CDR2 reads YYREEE (reference sequence). Trimming shortened V by 6 bases and J by 8 bases, and 18 bases separated the two germline ends. In the source study's methods: Amplified reference gene primers provided the basis for estimating nucleated cell counts. Only in-frame clones appear in the TCRdb table, and some are missing; sequencing was by immunoSEQ multiplex PCR. V and J calls and clone size are given by that table; D and trimming were obtained from the DNA. This table has about 210,000 clones, 88% appearing once. This chain links TRBV5-4 with TRBJ2-1; D is perhaps TRBD2 (5 bases). The sequence came from a man aged 18-30 years with active or convalescent COVID-19. Sequenced sample: peripheral blood. Written as DNA, the CDR3 is TGTGCCAGCACCCTGAATGGGGAGTACCATGAGCAGTTCTTC. It is translated as CASTLNGEYHEQFF.